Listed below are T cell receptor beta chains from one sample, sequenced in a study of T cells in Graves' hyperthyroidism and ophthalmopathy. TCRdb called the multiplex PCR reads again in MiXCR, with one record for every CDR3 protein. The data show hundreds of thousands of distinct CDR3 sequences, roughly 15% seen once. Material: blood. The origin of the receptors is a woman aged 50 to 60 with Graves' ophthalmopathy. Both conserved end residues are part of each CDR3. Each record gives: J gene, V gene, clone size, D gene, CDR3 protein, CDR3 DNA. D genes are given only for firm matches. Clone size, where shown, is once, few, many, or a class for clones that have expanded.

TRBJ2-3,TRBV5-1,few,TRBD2,CASSSSGEPPDTQYF,TGCGCCAGCAGCTCCAGCGGGGAACCCCCAGATACGCAGTATTTT
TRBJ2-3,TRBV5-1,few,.,CACRPPGSGTDTQYF,TGCGCCTGCCGGCCCCCGGGAAGCGGGACAGATACGCAGTATTTT
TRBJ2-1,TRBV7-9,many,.,CASMHGAGEQFF,TGTGCCAGCATGCACGGGGCGGGTGAGCAGTTCTTC
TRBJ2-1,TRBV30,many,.,CAWSVSMGEQFF,TGTGCCTGGAGTGTGAGCATGGGGGAGCAGTTCTTC
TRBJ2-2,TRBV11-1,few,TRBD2,CASSLVSGSPGELFF,TGTGCCAGCAGCTTAGTTAGCGGGAGTCCCGGGGAGCTGTTTTTT
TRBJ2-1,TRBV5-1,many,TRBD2,CASMSLAGVNEQFF,TGCGCCAGCATGTCACTAGCGGGAGTGAATGAGCAGTTCTTC
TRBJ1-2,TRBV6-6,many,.,CASSYLGSTYGYTF,TGTGCCAGCAGTTACTTGGGCAGTACCTATGGCTACACCTTC
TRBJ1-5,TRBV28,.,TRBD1,CASSEPGQGLDQPQHF,TGTGCCAGCAGTGAACCGGGACAGGGTCTCGATCAGCCCCAGCATTTT
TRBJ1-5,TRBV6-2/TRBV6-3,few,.,CASRPPGDSNHPQHF,TGTGCCAGCAGGCCCCCCGGGGATAGCAATCACCCCCAGCATTTT
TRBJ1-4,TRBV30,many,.,CAWKRGPTNEKLFF,TGTGCCTGGAAACGGGGGCCAACTAATGAAAAACTGTTTTTT
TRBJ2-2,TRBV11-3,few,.,CASRSYLNTGELFF,TGTGCCAGCAGATCATACCTGAACACCGGGGAGCTGTTTTTT
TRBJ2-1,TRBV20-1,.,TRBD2,CSATSGSFSYNEQFF,TGCAGTGCTACTAGCGGGAGTTTCTCCTACAATGAGCAGTTCTTC
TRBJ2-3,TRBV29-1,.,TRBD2,CSAPRLAGATDTQYF,TGCAGCGCCCCCCGACTAGCGGGAGCTACAGATACGCAGTATTTT
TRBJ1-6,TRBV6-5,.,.,CASSYGASSYNSPLHF,TGTGCCAGCAGTTACGGGGCGAGCTCCTATAATTCACCCCTCCACTTT
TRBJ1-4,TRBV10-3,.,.,CAICRGYNEKLFF,TGTGCCATCTGTAGGGGGTATAATGAAAAACTGTTTTTT
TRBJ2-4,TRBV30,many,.,CAWSVGTTALQNIQYF,TGTGCCTGGAGTGTCGGGACGACAGCCCTCCAAAACATTCAGTACTTC
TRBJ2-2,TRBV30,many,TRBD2,CAWKQRGTGELFF,TGTGCCTGGAAACAGCGGGGCACCGGGGAGCTGTTTTTT
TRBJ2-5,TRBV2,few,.,CASKTSFETQYF,TGTGCCAGTAAAACTAGTTTTGAGACCCAGTACTTC
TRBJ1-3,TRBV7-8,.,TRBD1,CAGNRGAGNTIYF,TGTGCCGGCAACAGGGGGGCTGGAAACACCATATATTTT
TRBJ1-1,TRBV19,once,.,CASSSGAVRTEAFF,TGTGCCAGTAGTTCCGGGGCCGTTCGGACTGAAGCTTTCTTT
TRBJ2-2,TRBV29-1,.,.,CSVRGWTGELFF,TGCAGCGTACGGGGGTGGACCGGGGAGCTGTTTTTT
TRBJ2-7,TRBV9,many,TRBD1,CASSVSGGTYEQYF,TGTGCCAGCAGCGTTTCAGGGGGAACCTACGAGCAGTACTTC
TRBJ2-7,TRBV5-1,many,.,CASSLGAHLGYEQYF,TGCGCCAGCAGCTTGGGAGCGCACTTGGGCTACGAGCAGTACTTC
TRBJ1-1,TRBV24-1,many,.,CATSDPNTEAFF,TGTGCCACCAGTGATCCGAACACTGAAGCTTTCTTT
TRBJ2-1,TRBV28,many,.,CASSSPLILADEQFF,TGTGCCAGCAGTTCCCCCCTAATCCTAGCAGATGAGCAGTTCTTC
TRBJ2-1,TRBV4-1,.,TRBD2,CASSPEDPPSGYNEQFF,TGCGCCAGCAGCCCCGAAGATCCCCCTAGCGGTTACAATGAGCAGTTCTTC
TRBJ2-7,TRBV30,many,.,CAWSVLVASSSYEQYF,TGTGCCTGGAGTGTATTAGTCGCTTCGAGCTCCTACGAGCAGTACTTC
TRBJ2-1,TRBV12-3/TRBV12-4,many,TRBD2,CASSFVREGEQFF,TGTGCCAGCAGTTTTGTACGGGAGGGTGAGCAGTTCTTC
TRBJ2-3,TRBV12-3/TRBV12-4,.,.,CASSLNLPDTQYF,TGTGCCAGCAGTTTGAATTTACCAGATACGCAGTATTTT
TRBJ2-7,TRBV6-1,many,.,CASSEGPGNYEQYF,TGTGCCAGCAGTGAAGGCCCAGGGAACTACGAGCAGTACTTC
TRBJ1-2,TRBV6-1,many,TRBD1,CASSHRQGLHGYTF,TGTGCCAGCAGTCACCGACAGGGTCTTCATGGCTACACCTTC
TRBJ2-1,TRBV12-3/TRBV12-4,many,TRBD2,CASRETSGTYNEQFF,TGTGCCAGCAGGGAGACTAGCGGAACCTACAATGAGCAGTTCTTC
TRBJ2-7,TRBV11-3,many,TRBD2,CASTVTSGSYEQYF,TGTGCCAGCACCGTGACTAGCGGGTCCTACGAGCAGTACTTC
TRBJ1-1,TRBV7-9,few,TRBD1,CASSLGVRGFTEAFF,TGTGCCAGCAGCTTAGGGGTCAGGGGGTTTACTGAAGCTTTCTTT
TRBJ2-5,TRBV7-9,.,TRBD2,CASSLIAGGRETQYF,TGTGCCAGCAGCTTGATAGCGGGAGGGAGAGAGACCCAGTACTTC
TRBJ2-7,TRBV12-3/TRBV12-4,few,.,CASSVWGDSRYEQYF,TGTGCCAGCAGTGTATGGGGAGACTCTCGCTACGAGCAGTACTTC
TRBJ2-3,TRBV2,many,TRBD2,CASSVTSGSTDTQYF,TGTGCCAGCAGTGTGACTAGCGGGAGTACAGATACGCAGTATTTT
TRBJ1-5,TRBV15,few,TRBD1,CATSRDWTGDQPQHF,TGTGCCACCAGCAGAGATTGGACAGGGGACCAGCCCCAGCATTTT
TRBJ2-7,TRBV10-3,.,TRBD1,CAISEPGQGFTNEQYF,TGTGCCATCAGTGAACCGGGACAGGGGTTTACTAACGAGCAGTACTTC
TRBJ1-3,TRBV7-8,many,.,CASSTRPGFSGNTIYF,TGTGCCAGCAGCACTCGACCGGGATTCTCTGGAAACACCATATATTTT
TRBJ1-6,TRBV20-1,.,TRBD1,CSARDHRGGQDSPLHF,TGCAGTGCTAGAGATCACAGGGGAGGGCAGGATTCACCCCTCCACTTT
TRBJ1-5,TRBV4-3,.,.,CASSRRAAGPGTYSNQPQHF,TGCGCCAGCAGCCGGAGAGCAGCGGGACCGGGAACTTATAGCAATCAGCCCCAGCATTTT
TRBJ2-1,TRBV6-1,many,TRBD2,CASNAGTSGVNEQFF,TGTGCCAGCAACGCCGGGACTAGCGGGGTCAATGAGCAGTTCTTC
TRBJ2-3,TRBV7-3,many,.,CASSRIPGDTQYF,TGTGCCAGCAGCCGCATCCCAGGAGATACGCAGTATTTT
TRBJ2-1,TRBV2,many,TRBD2,CASSESASGVYEQFF,TGTGCCAGCAGTGAGAGCGCTAGCGGGGTTTATGAGCAGTTCTTC
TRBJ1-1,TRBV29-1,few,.,CSAGGLGNTEAFF,TGCAGCGCTGGGGGGTTGGGGAACACTGAAGCTTTCTTT
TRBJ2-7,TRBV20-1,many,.,CSASGSGSSYEQYF,TGCAGTGCTAGCGGTAGCGGCAGCTCCTACGAGCAGTACTTC
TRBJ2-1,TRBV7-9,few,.,CASSFTGGIIYNEQFF,TGTGCCAGCAGCTTCACGGGCGGGATTATTTACAATGAGCAGTTCTTC
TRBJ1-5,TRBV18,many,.,CASSHTGSPSNQPQHF,TGTGCCAGCTCACATACAGGGTCTCCTAGCAATCAGCCCCAGCATTTT
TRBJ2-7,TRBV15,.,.,CATSRGIRGNPYEQYF,TGTGCCACCAGCAGAGGGATACGGGGGAACCCCTACGAGCAGTACTTC
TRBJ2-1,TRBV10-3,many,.,CASSSSAQHNEQFF,TGTGCCTCATCAAGCTCAGCCCAACACAATGAGCAGTTCTTC
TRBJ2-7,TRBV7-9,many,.,CASSLGIAVNYEQYF,TGTGCCAGCAGCTTAGGAATAGCGGTCAACTACGAGCAGTACTTC
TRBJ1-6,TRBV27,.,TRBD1,CASRPGQGDFHPLHF,TGTGCCAGCAGACCCGGACAGGGGGATTTCCACCCCCTCCACTTT
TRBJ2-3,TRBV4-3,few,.,CASSPQWSPLISTDTQYF,TGCGCCAGCAGCCCCCAGTGGTCCCCACTAATTAGCACAGATACGCAGTATTTT
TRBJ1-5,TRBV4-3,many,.,CASRTRVGAVNQPQHF,TGCGCCAGCAGAACCAGGGTCGGGGCAGTGAATCAGCCCCAGCATTTT
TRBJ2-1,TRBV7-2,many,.,CASSQGVTPGEQFF,TGTGCCAGCAGCCAAGGTGTCACCCCTGGAGAGCAGTTCTTC
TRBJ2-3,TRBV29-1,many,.,CSVGGNGYTDTQYF,TGCAGCGTTGGAGGGAATGGGTACACAGATACGCAGTATTTT
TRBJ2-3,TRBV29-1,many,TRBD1,CSGQGFSSDTQYF,TGCAGCGGACAGGGGTTTAGCTCAGATACGCAGTATTTT
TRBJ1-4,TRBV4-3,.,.,CASSPRGGGNREKLFF,TGCGCCAGCAGCCCGCGGGGCGGGGGCAACCGTGAAAAACTGTTTTTT
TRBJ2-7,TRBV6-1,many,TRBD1,CASSPRTGVYIPNYEQYF,TGTGCCAGCAGCCCTCGGACAGGGGTCTATATTCCAAATTACGAGCAGTACTTC